These T cell receptor beta chains were read from a single sample in a study of blood T cell repertoires in COVID-19. Here immunoSEQ multiplex PCR was the method, and the copy in TCRdb shows in-frame clones only, minus some. The sample has 150,000 or so clones; 87% are singletons. The sequencing sample was made of PBMCs or T cells enriched from blood (not recorded which). The receptors were sampled from a human donor with acute COVID-19. The donor label of this sample is uncertain. CDR3s include the opening cysteine and the closing phenylalanine or tryptophan. The D gene is left open where the match is weak. A row's size may be missing; if present it is once, few, many or a size class.

j_call	clone_size	d_call	cdr3_length	v_call	cdr3_nt	cdr3_aa
TRBJ1-2	NA	TRBD1	15	TRBV19	TGTGCCAGTCTTTCTTCCAGGGACAGGGGGTCTGGCTACACCTTC	CASLSSRDRGSGYTF
TRBJ2-2	NA	TRBD1	18	TRBV28	TGTGCCAGCAGTGGTGGGACAGCCAGGGCATGGAACACCGGGGAGCTGTTTTTT	CASSGGTARAWNTGELFF
TRBJ1-5	NA	TRBD1	16	TRBV6-1	TGTGCCAGCAGTGAAGGGGGTAGGGGGCTTGTTCAGCCCCAGCATTTT	CASSEGGRGLVQPQHF
TRBJ1-1	NA	TRBD1	13	TRBV2	TGTGCCAGCAGCGAACAGGGGAGGGCTGAAGCTTTCTTT	CASSEQGRAEAFF
TRBJ1-1	NA	TRBD1	14	TRBV6-5	TGTGCCAGCAGTCCCGGACAGGGGGCTGCTGAAGCTTTCTTT	CASSPGQGAAEAFF
TRBJ2-1	NA	TRBD2	16	TRBV5-1	TGCGCCAGCAGCTTGGCTGCGGGGAGGGACTACAATGAGCAGTTCTTC	CASSLAAGRDYNEQFF
TRBJ2-5	NA	TRBD2	11	TRBV2	TGTGCCAGAGCGGGGGGAGAGACCCAGTACTTC	CARAGGETQYF
TRBJ2-7	NA	TRBD1	13	TRBV28	TGTGCCAGCAGGGGACAGGGGGACCACGAGCAGTACTTC	CASRGQGDHEQYF
TRBJ2-2	NA	NA	14	TRBV7-3	TGTGCCAGCACTGAAGGGGCGAACACCGGGGAGCTGTTTTTT	CASTEGANTGELFF
TRBJ2-5	NA	TRBD2	15	TRBV20-1	TGCAGTGCTAGTACCCTAGCGGGGTCCCAAGAGACCCAGTACTTC	CSASTLAGSQETQYF
TRBJ2-7	once	NA	14	TRBV11-2	TGTGCCAGCAGCTTAGAAAGGGGCTGGTACGAGCAGTACTTC	CASSLERGWYEQYF
TRBJ1-5	NA	TRBD1	14	TRBV19	TGTGCCAGTACCACGGACAGGGGGCTTCAGCCCCAGCATTTT	CASTTDRGLQPQHF
TRBJ2-5	once	NA	12	TRBV29-1	TGCAGCGTTAACAGGGCTCAAGAGACCCAGTACTTC	CSVNRAQETQYF
TRBJ1-4	NA	NA	15	TRBV4-1	TGCGCCAGCAGCTCCAAGGGGAAGGGTGAAGAAAAACTGTTTTTT	CASSSKGKGEEKLFF
TRBJ2-2	few	TRBD2	15	TRBV5-1	TGCGCCAGCAGCCAAGGGACTAGCTGGCCCGGGGAGCTGTTTTTT	CASSQGTSWPGELFF
TRBJ2-1	NA	NA	15	TRBV9	TGTGCCAGCAGCGTAGAGGCGGTAACCTACAATGAGCAGTTCTTC	CASSVEAVTYNEQFF